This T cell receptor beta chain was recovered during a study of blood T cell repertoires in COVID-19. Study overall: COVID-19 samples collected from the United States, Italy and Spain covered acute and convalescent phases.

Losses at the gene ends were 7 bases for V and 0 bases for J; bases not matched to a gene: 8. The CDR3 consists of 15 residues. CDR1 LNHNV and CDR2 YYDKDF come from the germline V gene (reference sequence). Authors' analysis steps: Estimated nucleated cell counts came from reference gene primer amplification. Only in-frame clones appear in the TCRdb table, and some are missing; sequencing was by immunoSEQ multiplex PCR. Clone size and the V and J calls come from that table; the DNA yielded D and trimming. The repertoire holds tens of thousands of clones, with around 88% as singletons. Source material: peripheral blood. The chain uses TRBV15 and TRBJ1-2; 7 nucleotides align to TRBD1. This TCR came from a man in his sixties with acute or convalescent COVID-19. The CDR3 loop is CATNLQGGSNYGYTF. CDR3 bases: TGTGCCACCAATCTTCAGGGGGGTTCTAACTATGGCTACACCTTC. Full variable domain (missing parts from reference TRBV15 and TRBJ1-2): DAMVIQNPRYQVTQFGKPVTLSCSQTLNHNVMYWYQQKSSQAPKLLFHYYDKDFNNEADTPDNFQSRRPNTSFCFLDIRSPGLGDTAMYLCATNLQGGSNYGYTFGSGTRLTVV.